The next 20 T cell receptor beta chains were all read from a single sample in a study of blood T cell repertoires in COVID-19 (dated by TCRdb to 2018 to 2021). The method was the immunoSEQ multiplex PCR assay. The immuneACCESS repertoire file appears here via TCRdb, limited to in-frame rearrangements. These files lack a portion of the clones; in checked studies, under half of the deficit traces to unresolved V genes, and the cause of the others is not known. In all, the sample holds roughly 260,000 clones, and about nine tenths of those were seen once. Together, the top ten hold 2% to 3% of the sample. The source material was peripheral blood. The receptors shown here come from a young adult with COVID-19, enrolled during active disease.

J is TRBJ1-4 and V is TRBV7-9; tentative D call: TRBD1 (6 bases). The CDR3 runs 15 residues. Germline CDR1 reads SEHNR; CDR2 reads FQNEAQ (reference sequence). The V gene lost 5 bases and the J gene lost 8 bases, with 18 bases spanning the gap. CDR3 DNA: TGTGCCAGCAGCCCACTGTACAGGGTTGGGGAAAAACTGTTTTTT. As protein: CASSPLYRVGEKLFF.

The rearrangement uses TRBV2 and TRBJ2-7; tentatively, D is TRBD1 (5 bases). Germline CDR1 is SNHLY and CDR2 is FYNNEI. Trimming took off 5 bases at V and 6 bases at J, with 11 bases between the two ends. There are 12 residues in the CDR3. For the CDR3, the DNA is TGTGCCAGCAGTTACCAGGGATCCGAGCAGTACTTC. It yields the protein CASSYQGSEQYF.

The V gene is TRBV6-4, the J gene TRBJ2-7; 7 nucleotides match TRBD1. This CDR3 region has 16 residues. CDR1 MRHNA and CDR2 SNTAGT come from the germline V gene. The trim removed 4 bases at V and 1 base at J, leaving 10 bases unmatched. The CDR3 sequence: CASSVGGTVTSYEQYF. The CDR3 coding sequence is TGTGCCAGCAGTGTTGGTGGGACAGTTACTTCCTACGAGCAGTACTTC.

The chain has TRBV7-2 and TRBJ1-5, with a weak D call TRBD1 (5 bases). The CDR3 runs 17 residues. Germline V gene data show CDR1 as SGHTA and CDR2 as FQGNSA. V was trimmed by 3 bases and J by 0 bases, leaving 15 bases between them. CDR3 loop: CASSFEVQGFSNQPQHF. The DNA for the CDR3 is TGTGCCAGCAGCTTTGAAGTTCAGGGATTTAGCAATCAGCCCCAGCATTTT.

The J gene is TRBJ2-1, the V gene TRBV10-2, with 7 bases that match TRBD2. This CDR3 has 16 amino acids. CDR1 is WSHSY and CDR2 is SAAADI in the germline V gene. The V gene end was trimmed by 2 bases and the J gene end by 4 bases; junction bases not matched to a gene: 8. The CDR3 is CASSEVAGGGYNEQFF. The DNA of the CDR3 is TGCGCCAGCAGTGAGGTAGCGGGTGGGGGATACAATGAGCAGTTCTTC.

This chain links TRBV19 with TRBJ1-6; 9 positions agree with TRBD1. The CDR3 contains 14 residues. Trimming took 3 bases from V and 9 from J; bases not matched to a gene: 3. Germline V gene lookup returns CDR1 LNHDA and CDR2 SQIVND (reference sequence). In DNA, the CDR3 is TGTGCCAGTAGTATTGGGACAGGGACTTCACCCCTCCACTTT. Amino acids: CASSIGTGTSPLHF.

The rearrangement links TRBV20-1 to TRBJ1-1; perhaps TRBD1 as D (6 bases). The CDR3 consists of 11 residues. V was trimmed by 4 bases and J by 14 bases, leaving 17 bases between them. The germline V gene has CDR1 DFQATT and CDR2 SNEGSKA (reference sequence). CDR3 protein: CSATGGANTFF. The CDR3 nucleotides read TGCAGTGCTACGGGGGGGGCTAACACGTTCTTT.

The sample holds one count of this clone. The V and J genes are TRBV6-6 and TRBJ2-3; a weak D match, TRBD2 (5 bases). Germline CDR1 and CDR2: MNHNY and SVGAGI (reference sequence). The V and J ends lost 7 bases and 0 bases respectively, with 11 bases between them. This CDR3 has 14 amino acids. DNA for the CDR3: TGTGCCAGCAAAGGCGGGCCAAGCACAGATACGCAGTATTTT. Its translation: CASKGGPSTDTQYF.

This chain links TRBV3-1 (or the pseudogene TRBV3-2) with TRBJ2-2, with 7 bases lining up with TRBD2. Germline values: CDR1 LGHDT, CDR2 YNNKEL (reference sequence). V was clipped by 0 bases and J by 5 bases; unmatched bases: 3. The length of the CDR3 is 15 residues. The CDR3 is CASSQEREGTGELFF. The CDR3 DNA follows: TGTGCCAGCAGCCAAGAGAGGGAGGGGACCGGGGAGCTGTTTTTT.

The chain joins TRBV11-2 to TRBJ2-7; a weak D match, TRBD2 (6 bases). Germline CDR1 is SGHAT and CDR2 is FQNNGV. The CDR3 has 13 residues. V lost 2 bases to trimming and J lost 6 bases, with 11 bases between them. The CDR3 reads CASSLTEGREQYF. The CDR3 bases are TGTGCCAGCAGCTTAACGGAGGGCCGCGAGCAGTACTTC.

The J gene is TRBJ1-2, the V gene TRBV7-9; 8 bases are shared with TRBD1. Germline CDR1 is SEHNR and CDR2 is FQNEAQ (reference sequence). The CDR3 contains 15 residues. V shed 0 bases, J shed 3 bases, and the junction held 3 bases outside the gene matches. The CDR3, as DNA: TGTGCCAGCAGCTTAGCGACAGGGGTGGACTATGGCTACACCTTC. It specifies CASSLATGVDYGYTF.

The CDR3 region is CASNFGRPTDTQYF. In nucleotides, the CDR3 is TGTGCCAGCAATTTCGGGAGGCCCACAGATACGCAGTATTTT. The chain combines TRBV5-8 with TRBJ2-3; 7 bases fit TRBD2. The CDR3 has 14 amino acids. Trimming at V came to 6 bases and at J to 2 bases, leaving 6 bases not matched to a gene. Germline V gene data show CDR1 as SGHTS and CDR2 as YDEGEE.

This clone was seen a handful of times. This chain joins TRBV5-1 and TRBJ2-7; 11 bases fit TRBD2. The CDR3 runs to 15 residues. With V trimmed by 4 bases and J by 3 bases, 6 bases remained unmatched. Germline V CDR1 and CDR2: SGHRS, YFSETQ. The DNA for the CDR3 is TGCGCCAGCAGCCAACTAGCGGGAGAAGGCTACGAGCAGTACTTC. It is translated as CASSQLAGEGYEQYF.

This chain uses TRBV27 with TRBJ2-7; 9 nucleotides match TRBD1. CDR1 is MNHEY, CDR2 SMNVEV, per germline (reference sequence). The ends lost 4 bases at V and 3 bases at J; junction bases unmatched: 7. The CDR3 extends over 15 amino acids. CDR3 region: CASSSLQGAVYEQYF. CDR3 DNA sequence: TGTGCCAGCAGTTCCCTACAGGGGGCGGTCTACGAGCAGTACTTC.

The J gene is TRBJ2-7, the V gene TRBV2; 9 nucleotides agree with TRBD1. CDR3 length: 14 residues. In germline, CDR1 is SNHLY, CDR2 FYNNEI. After removal of 8 bases from V and 3 bases from J, the junction contained 8 bases not matched to a gene. CDR3 protein: CASSEGTGHYEQYF. For the CDR3, the DNA is TGTGCCAGCTCTGAGGGGACAGGGCACTACGAGCAGTACTTC.

The genes are TRBV6-5 and TRBJ1-2, with 9 nucleotides matching TRBD1. Germline V CDR1 and CDR2: MNHEY, SVGAGI. The CDR3 has 16 amino acids. With 4 bases clipped from V and 4 bases from J, the junction kept 10 bases outside the gene matches. The CDR3 is CASSSPRGQGTYGYTF. The CDR3 DNA reads TGTGCCAGCAGTTCCCCACGGGGACAGGGTACCTATGGCTACACCTTC.

As to this clone: Other DNA sequences in the same sample also yield this CDR3. The chain is built from TRBV30 and TRBJ2-2; the match to TRBD1 covers 9 bases. After removal of 3 bases from V and 4 bases from J, the junction contained 0 bases not matched to a gene. The CDR3 is made up of 13 amino acids. Germline lookup yields CDR1 GTSNPN and CDR2 SVGIG (reference sequence). In nucleotides, the CDR3 is TGTGCCTGGAGGACAGGGGGCACCGGGGAGCTGTTTTTT. Protein: CAWRTGGTGELFF. Drawing the rest from reference TRBV30 and TRBJ2-2, the complete variable domain is SQTIHQWPATLVQPVGSPLSLECTVEGTSNPNLYWYRQAAGRGLQLLFYSVGIGQISSEVPQNLSASRPQDRQFILSSKKLLLSDSGFYLCAWRTGGTGELFFGEGSRLTVL.

This clone was seen a few times. The chain combines TRBV29-1 with TRBJ1-1; 9 nucleotides align to TRBD1. CDR1 and CDR2 from the germline V gene are SQVTM and ANQGSEA. Trimming cost V 6 bases and J 3 bases; bases outside gene matches: 8. The CDR3 sequence is 14 residues long. The CDR3 DNA is TGCAGCGTAGAGACAGGGGGAGGGTACACTGAAGCTTTCTTT. The encoded protein is CSVETGGGYTEAFF.

The chain recombines TRBV27 with TRBJ1-2; 7 bases line up with TRBD1. Germline-derived CDR1 and CDR2 are MNHEY and SMNVEV (reference sequence). The CDR3 is made up of 15 amino acids. J gave up 8 bases and V 2 bases, and 11 bases lay outside the gene matches. The CDR3 DNA is TGTGCCAGCAGTTTACTGATGGGACAGCCAGTAGGCTACACCTTC. Amino acid sequence: CASSLLMGQPVGYTF.

The chain carries TRBV19 and TRBJ2-2, with D maybe TRBD2 (6 bases). Trimming took 1 base from V and 6 from J, leaving 12 bases between them. The CDR3 contains 15 residues. From germline, CDR1 is LNHDA and CDR2 SQIVND (reference sequence). CDR3: CASSIVGGRAGELFF. The CDR3 region has the DNA TGTGCCAGTAGTATAGTGGGAGGTCGAGCCGGGGAGCTGTTTTTT.